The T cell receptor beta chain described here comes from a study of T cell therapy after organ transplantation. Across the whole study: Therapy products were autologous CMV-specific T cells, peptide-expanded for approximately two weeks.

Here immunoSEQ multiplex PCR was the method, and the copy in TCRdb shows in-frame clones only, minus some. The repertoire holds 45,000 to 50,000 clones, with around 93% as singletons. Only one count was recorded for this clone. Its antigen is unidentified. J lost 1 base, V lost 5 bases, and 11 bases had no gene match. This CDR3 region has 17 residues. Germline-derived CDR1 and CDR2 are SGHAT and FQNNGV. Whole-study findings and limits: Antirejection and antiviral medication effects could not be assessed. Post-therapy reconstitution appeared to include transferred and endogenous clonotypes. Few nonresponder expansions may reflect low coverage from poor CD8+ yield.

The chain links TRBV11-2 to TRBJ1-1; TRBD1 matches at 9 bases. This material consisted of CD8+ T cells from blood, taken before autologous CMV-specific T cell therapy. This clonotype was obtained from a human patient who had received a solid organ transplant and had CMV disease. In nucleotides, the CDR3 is TGTGCCAGCAGCCAGACTTATGGACAGGGGAGGAACACTGAAGCTTTCTTT. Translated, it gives CASSQTYGQGRNTEAFF.